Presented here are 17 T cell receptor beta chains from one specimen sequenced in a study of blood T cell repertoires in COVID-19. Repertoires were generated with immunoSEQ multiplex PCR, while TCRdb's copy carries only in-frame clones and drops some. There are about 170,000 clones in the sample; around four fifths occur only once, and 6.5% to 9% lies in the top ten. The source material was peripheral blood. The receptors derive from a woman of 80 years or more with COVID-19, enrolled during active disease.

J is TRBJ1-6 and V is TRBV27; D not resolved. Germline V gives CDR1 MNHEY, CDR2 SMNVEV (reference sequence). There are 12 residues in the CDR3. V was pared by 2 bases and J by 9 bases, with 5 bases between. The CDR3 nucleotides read TGTGCCAGCAGTTTAGCGGGTTCACCCCTCCACTTT. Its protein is CASSLAGSPLHF.

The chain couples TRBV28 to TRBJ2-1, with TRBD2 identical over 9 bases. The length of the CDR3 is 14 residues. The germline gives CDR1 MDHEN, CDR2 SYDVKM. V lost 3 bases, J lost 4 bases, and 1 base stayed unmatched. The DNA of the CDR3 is TGTGCCAGCAGTTTTGCGGGAGGGTACAATGAGCAGTTCTTC. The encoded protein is CASSFAGGYNEQFF. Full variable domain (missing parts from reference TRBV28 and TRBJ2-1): DVKVTQSSRYLVKRTGEKVFLECVQDMDHENMFWYRQDPGLGLRLIYFSYDVKMKEKGDIPEGYSVSREKKERFSLILESASTNQTSMYLCASSFAGGYNEQFFGPGTRLTVL.

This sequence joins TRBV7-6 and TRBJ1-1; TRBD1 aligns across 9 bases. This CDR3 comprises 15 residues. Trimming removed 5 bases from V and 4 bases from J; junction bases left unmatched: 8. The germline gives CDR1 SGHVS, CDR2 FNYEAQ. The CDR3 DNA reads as TGTGCCAGCAGCCCCCGGACAGGGGAAAGCACTGAAGCTTTCTTT. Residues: CASSPRTGESTEAFF.

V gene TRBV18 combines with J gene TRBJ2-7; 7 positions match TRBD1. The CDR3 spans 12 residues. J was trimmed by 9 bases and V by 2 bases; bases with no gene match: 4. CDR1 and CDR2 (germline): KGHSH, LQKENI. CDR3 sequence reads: CASSPDRDTQYF. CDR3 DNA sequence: TGTGCCAGCTCACCAGACAGGGATACGCAGTACTTC. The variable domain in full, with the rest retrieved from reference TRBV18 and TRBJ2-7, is NAGVMQNPRHLVRRRGQEARLRCSPMKGHSHVYWYRQLPEEGLKFMVYLQKENIIDESGMPKERFSAEFPKEGPSILRIQQVVRGDSAAYFCASSPDRDTQYFGPGTRLTVT.

In nucleotides, the CDR3 is TGCGCCAGCAGCGAAGGGGGGGTTAGCAATCAGCCCCAGCATTTT. It is translated as CASSEGGVSNQPQHF. The V and J genes are TRBV5-1 and TRBJ1-5, with a possible D match to TRBD1 (6 bases). The ends were cut back, 4 bases at V and 0 bases at J, with 11 bases in the middle. CDR1 is SGHRS, CDR2 YFSETQ, per germline. This CDR3 has 15 residues.

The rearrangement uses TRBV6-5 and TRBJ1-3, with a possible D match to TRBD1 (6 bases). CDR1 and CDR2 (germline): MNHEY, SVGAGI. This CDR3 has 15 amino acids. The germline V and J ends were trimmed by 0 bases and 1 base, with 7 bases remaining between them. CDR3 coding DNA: TGTGCCAGCAGTTACTCGGACAGTTCTGGAAACACCATATATTTT. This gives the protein CASSYSDSSGNTIYF.

The CDR3 nucleotides read TGTGCCAGCAGCTTAGGCAGGGTCACAGATACGCAGTATTTT. It yields the protein CASSLGRVTDTQYF. The rearrangement uses TRBV7-8 and TRBJ2-3; possibly TRBD1 for D (5 bases). The CDR3 is 14 amino acids. Trimming stripped 1 base from V and 2 bases from J, with 7 bases between. Germline V lookup: CDR1 SGHVS, CDR2 FQNEAQ.

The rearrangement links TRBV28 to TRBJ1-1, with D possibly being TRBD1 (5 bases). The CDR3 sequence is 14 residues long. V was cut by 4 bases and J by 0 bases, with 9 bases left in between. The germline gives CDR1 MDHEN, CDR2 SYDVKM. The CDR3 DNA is TGTGCCAGCAGTTATCAGGGTTTGAACACTGAAGCTTTCTTT. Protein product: CASSYQGLNTEAFF.

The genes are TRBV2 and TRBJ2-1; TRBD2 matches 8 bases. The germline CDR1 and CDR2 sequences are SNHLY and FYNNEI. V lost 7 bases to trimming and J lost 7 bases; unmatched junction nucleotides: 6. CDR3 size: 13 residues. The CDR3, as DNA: TGTGCCAGCAAGGGGACTAGAGAGAATGAGCAGTTCTTC. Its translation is CASKGTRENEQFF.

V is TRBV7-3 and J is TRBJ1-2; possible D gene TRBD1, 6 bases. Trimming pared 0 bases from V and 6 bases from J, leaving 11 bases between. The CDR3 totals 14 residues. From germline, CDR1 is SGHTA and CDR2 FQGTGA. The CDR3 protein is CASSLTGAGDGYTF. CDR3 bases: TGTGCCAGCAGCTTAACTGGGGCAGGGGATGGCTACACCTTC.

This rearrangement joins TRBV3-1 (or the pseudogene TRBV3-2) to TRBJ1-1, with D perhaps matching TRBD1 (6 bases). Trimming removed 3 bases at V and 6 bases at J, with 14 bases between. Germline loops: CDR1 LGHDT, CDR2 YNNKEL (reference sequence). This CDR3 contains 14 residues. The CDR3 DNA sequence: TGTGCCAGCAGCCACCCTACAGGGCTTTCTGAAGCTTTCTTT. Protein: CASSHPTGLSEAFF.

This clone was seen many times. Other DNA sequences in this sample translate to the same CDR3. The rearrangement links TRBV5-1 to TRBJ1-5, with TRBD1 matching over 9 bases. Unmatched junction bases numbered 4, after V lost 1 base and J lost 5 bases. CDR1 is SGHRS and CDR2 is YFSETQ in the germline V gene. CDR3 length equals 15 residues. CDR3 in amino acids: CASSLTGGQDQPQHF. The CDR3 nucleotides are TGCGCCAGCAGCTTGACAGGGGGCCAGGATCAGCCCCAGCATTTT.

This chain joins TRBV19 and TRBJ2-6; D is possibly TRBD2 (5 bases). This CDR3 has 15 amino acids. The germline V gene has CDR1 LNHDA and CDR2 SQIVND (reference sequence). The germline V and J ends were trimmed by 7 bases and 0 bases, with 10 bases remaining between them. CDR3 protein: CASTIGSSGANVLTF. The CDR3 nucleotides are TGTGCCAGTACGATAGGGAGCTCTGGGGCCAACGTCCTGACTTTC.

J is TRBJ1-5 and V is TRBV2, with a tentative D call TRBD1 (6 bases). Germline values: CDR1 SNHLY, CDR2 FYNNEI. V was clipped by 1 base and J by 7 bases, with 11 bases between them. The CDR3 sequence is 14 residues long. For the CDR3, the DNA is TGTGCCAGCAGTGAAGACAGGGACCACCAGCCCCAGCATTTT. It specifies CASSEDRDHQPQHF.

As DNA, the CDR3 is TGCAGTGCCCCCCCCAAAGAGACCCAGTACTTC. Translated, it gives CSAPPKETQYF. The J gene is TRBJ2-5, the V gene TRBV20-1; D remains ambiguous. The CDR3 length is 11 residues. The V end lost 6 bases, the J end lost 3 bases, and 8 bases lay between the germline ends. Germline CDR1 reads DFQATT; CDR2 reads SNEGSKA (reference sequence).

CDR3 residues: CASSLGQGGDTQYF. The CDR3 DNA follows: TGTGCCAGCAGCTTGGGACAGGGTGGAGATACGCAGTATTTT. This sequence joins TRBV7-9 and TRBJ2-3, with TRBD1 matching 9 bases. The V and J ends lost 3 bases and 5 bases, in that order; junction bases with no gene match: 3. CDR3 length equals 14 residues. Germline values: CDR1 SEHNR, CDR2 FQNEAQ (reference sequence). The full variable domain, completed using reference TRBV7-9 and TRBJ2-3, is DTGVSQNPRHKITKRGQNVTFRCDPISEHNRLYWYRQTLGQGPEFLTYFQNEAQLEKSRLLSDRFSAERPKGSFSTLEIQRTEQGDSAMYLCASSLGQGGDTQYFGPGTRLTVL.

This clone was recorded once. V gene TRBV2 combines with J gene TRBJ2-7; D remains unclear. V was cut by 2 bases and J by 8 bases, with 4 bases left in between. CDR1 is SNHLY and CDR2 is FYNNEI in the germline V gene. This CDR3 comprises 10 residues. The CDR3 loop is CASSESQQYF. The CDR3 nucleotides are TGTGCCAGCAGTGAAAGCCAGCAGTACTTC.